This T cell receptor beta chain was identified in a study of spatial heterogeneity in lung cancer. Whole-study context: The average count in raw reads for each unique TCR and UMI combination exceeded nine appearances. Study observations and caveats: There were more appearances of ubiquitous expanded tumor TCRs in blood at resection than at follow-up.

TCRdb re-derived calls from the 5' RACE reads in MiXCR, one entry per CDR3 protein. The sample carries some 83,000 distinct CDR3 sequences, approximately 20% recorded once. Time point specified: sample taken at primary tumor resection. In each case, whole RNA from tumor, nontumor lung or frozen PBMC was sequenced unsorted. Donation came from over 60 patients with untreated early-stage non-small cell lung cancer. This clonotype was detected only a few times. The antigen is undetermined. The V gene's germline CDR1 is MNHNY and CDR2 SVGAGI (reference sequence). CDR3 length: 14 amino acids. Trimming at V came to 6 bases and at J to 6 bases, leaving 5 bases not matched to a gene.

J is TRBJ2-2 and V is TRBV6-6; TRBD1 matches at 9 bases. The sequence was collected from a male donor with early-stage non-small cell lung cancer. Here the sequenced sample was PBMCs, taken at surgery. DNA of the CDR3: TGTGCCAGCAGCCGTGGGACAGGGTCCGGGGAGCTGTTTTTT. This codes for CASSRGTGSGELFF.